These 25 T cell receptor beta chains originate from one sample sequenced in a study of cytomegalovirus exposure and HLA in healthy donors. The primer mix had 60 Vbeta and 13 Jbeta primers. The assay was immunoSEQ multiplex PCR, and TCRdb's table has in-frame clones only and misses some. The table has fewer than 85,000 clones, roughly 84% seen once; the top ten hold 15% to 20%. The sample consisted of PBMCs. The receptors were gathered from a man between 65 and 85 years old in good health and CMV-seropositive.

The rearrangement links TRBV5-1 to TRBJ1-2; TRBD1 aligns across 8 bases. Germline lookup yields CDR1 SGHRS and CDR2 YFSETQ. The V gene end was trimmed by 0 bases and the J gene end by 6 bases; junction bases not matched to a gene: 4. The CDR3 consists of 14 residues. CDR3 region: CASSLGGQVDGYTF. The CDR3 region has the DNA TGCGCCAGCAGCTTGGGGGGACAGGTGGATGGCTACACCTTC.

This rearrangement joins TRBV30 to TRBJ2-7; 12 nucleotides agree with TRBD2. Germline lookup yields CDR1 GTSNPN and CDR2 SVGIG (reference sequence). Losses at the gene ends were 6 bases for V and 3 bases for J; bases not matched to a gene: 6. CDR3 length: 14 amino acids. The CDR3 here is CACKTSGSRYEQYF. The CDR3 coding sequence is TGTGCCTGCAAGACTAGCGGGAGTCGCTACGAGCAGTACTTC.

The chain combines TRBV5-1 with TRBJ1-6, with D perhaps TRBD1 (6 bases). CDR1 SGHRS and CDR2 YFSETQ come from the germline V gene. Between the trimmed V and J ends, which lost 0 bases and 9 bases, there was a span of 16 bases. CDR3 size: 16 residues. The CDR3 loop is CASSLGEFRGGSPLHF. CDR3 sequence (DNA): TGCGCCAGCAGCTTGGGGGAATTCAGGGGTGGTTCACCCCTCCACTTT.

The chain combines TRBV5-1 with TRBJ1-6; TRBD1 agrees at 8 bases. The CDR3 extends over 14 amino acids. Germline CDR1 is SGHRS and CDR2 is YFSETQ. With V trimmed by 2 bases and J by 9 bases, 4 bases remained unmatched. CDR3 in DNA: TGCGCCAGCAGCTTACAGGGGGAAGGTTCACCCCTCCACTTT. It codes for CASSLQGEGSPLHF. Looking up the rest from reference TRBV5-1 and TRBJ1-6 gives the full variable domain: KAGVTQTPRYLIKTRGQQVTLSCSPISGHRSVSWYQQTPGQGLQFLFEYFSETQRNKGNFPGRFSGRQFSNSRSEMNVSTLELGDSALYLCASSLQGEGSPLHFGNGTRLTVT.

This rearrangement joins TRBV6-5 to TRBJ2-7; tentatively, D is TRBD1 (6 bases). Germline V CDR1 and CDR2: MNHEY, SVGAGI. The CDR3 totals 16 residues. V was clipped by 0 bases and J by 3 bases, with 15 bases between them. The CDR3 sequence is CASSYSMAGVLYEQYF. The CDR3 nucleotides are TGTGCCAGCAGTTACTCGATGGCAGGGGTCCTCTACGAGCAGTACTTC.

The genes are TRBV21-1 and TRBJ1-1; the table's D gene call, TRBD1, was not cross checked with the DNA. TRBV21-1 is noted as a pseudogene. The CDR3 totals 15 residues. DNA of the CDR3: TGTGCCAGCAGCAGTATTCCTTCAGGGTACCCTGAAGCTTTCTTT. This gives the protein CASSSIPSGYPEAFF.

The V and J genes are TRBV10-1 and TRBJ2-7; tentative D call: TRBD2 (6 bases). This CDR3 spans 12 amino acids. V lost 8 bases to trimming and J lost 3 bases, with 11 bases between them. In germline, CDR1 is WNHNN, CDR2 SYGVQD (reference sequence). For the CDR3, the DNA is TGCGCCAGCGGGACTCAAATCTACGAGCAGTACTTC. Amino acids: CASGTQIYEQYF.

This chain connects TRBV6-6 to TRBJ2-5; D may be TRBD2 (5 bases). CDR3 size: 15 residues. The germline CDR1 and CDR2 sequences are MNHNY and SVGAGI (reference sequence). V lost 0 bases to trimming and J lost 2 bases, with 10 bases between them. The CDR3 DNA follows: TGTGCCAGCAGTTACTCTAGGACTCCGCAAGAGACCCAGTACTTC. Protein product: CASSYSRTPQETQYF.

This chain connects TRBV5-1 to TRBJ1-2; TRBD1 matches 10 bases. CDR1 is SGHRS, CDR2 YFSETQ, per germline. Trimming removed 4 bases from V and 5 bases from J; junction bases left unmatched: 11. The length of the CDR3 is 16 residues. This CDR3 is CASSTGTGAGGYGYTF. The CDR3, as DNA: TGCGCCAGCAGCACCGGGACAGGGGCAGGAGGGTATGGCTACACCTTC.

V gene TRBV10-3 combines with J gene TRBJ2-3; 11 positions agree with TRBD2. The CDR3 runs 15 residues. Germline loops: CDR1 ENHRY, CDR2 SYGVKD. Trimming at V came to 5 bases and at J to 3 bases, leaving 4 bases not matched to a gene. Written as DNA, the CDR3 is TGTGCCATCAGTCGACTAGCGGGAAGTACAGATACGCAGTATTTT. Translation gives CAISRLAGSTDTQYF.

The rearrangement links TRBV7-9 to TRBJ2-7, with TRBD1 matching over 7 bases. This CDR3 has 13 residues. In germline, CDR1 is SEHNR, CDR2 FQNEAQ (reference sequence). J gave up 9 bases and V 1 base, and 6 bases lay outside the gene matches. This CDR3 reads CASSLGGQTSQYF. As DNA, the CDR3 is TGTGCCAGCAGCTTAGGGGGACAGACGTCGCAGTACTTC.

The chain has TRBV5-1 and TRBJ2-5, with 8 bases identical to TRBD2. Germline trimming cut 1 base from V and 1 base from J; bases unmatched to any gene: 3. The CDR3 spans 15 residues. Per the germline V gene, CDR1 is SGHRS and CDR2 is YFSETQ. CDR3 loop: CASSLSGGGQETQYF. CDR3 DNA: TGCGCCAGCAGCTTGTCGGGAGGGGGCCAAGAGACCCAGTACTTC.

The chain employs TRBV30 and TRBJ1-2; D is unclear. From germline, CDR1 is GTSNPN and CDR2 SVGIG (reference sequence). V lost 2 bases and J 8 bases, leaving 15 bases between the germline ends. The CDR3 spans 13 residues. The CDR3 bases are TGTGCCTGGAGTCTAGAGGGCGCGGGGGGCTACACCTTC. Its protein product is CAWSLEGAGGYTF.

The chain recombines TRBV4-1 with TRBJ1-2, with 8 bases matching TRBD1. The V gene's germline CDR1 is MGHRA and CDR2 YSYEKL. The CDR3 is 15 residues long. Trimming removed 4 bases from V and 2 bases from J; junction bases left unmatched: 6. Written as DNA, the CDR3 is TGCGCCAGCAGCCTATGGGACAGGTTGAACTATGGCTACACCTTC. Translating it yields CASSLWDRLNYGYTF.

This clone has only one observation. The chain uses TRBV28 and TRBJ1-2, with 10 bases fitting TRBD1. The trim removed 10 bases at V and 11 bases at J, leaving 10 bases unmatched. Germline loops: CDR1 MDHEN, CDR2 SYDVKM. The length of the CDR3 is 12 residues. CDR3 residues: CATPGQGSGYTF. CDR3 coding DNA: TGTGCCACCCCGGGACAGGGGAGTGGTTACACCTTC.

This sequence joins TRBV9 and TRBJ1-1; possible D gene TRBD1, 5 bases. The CDR3 runs to 15 residues. V lost 3 bases and J 1 base, leaving 13 bases between the germline ends. Germline loops: CDR1 SGDLS, CDR2 YYNGEE. CDR3 sequence: CASSDNRFANTEAFF. The CDR3, as DNA: TGTGCCAGCAGCGATAACAGGTTTGCGAACACTGAAGCTTTCTTT.

This clone has only a few counts. This rearrangement joins TRBV6-1 to TRBJ2-7; TRBD2 might be the D (6 bases). Germline-derived CDR1 and CDR2 are MNHNS and SASEGT. The CDR3 contains 14 residues. V lost 8 bases, J lost 4 bases, and 18 bases lay in between. Written as DNA, the CDR3 is TGTGCCAGCGGGCAGGGCGGGATCTCTTACGAGCAGTACTTC. This encodes CASGQGGISYEQYF.

The gene calls are TRBV6-6 and TRBJ2-5; tentatively, D is TRBD2 (5 bases). Matching the DNA end better, TRBJ2-7 makes the J call doubtful. The CDR3 is made up of 14 amino acids. Germline loops: CDR1 MNHNY, CDR2 SVGAGI (reference sequence). CDR3: CASSYSEGTYEQYF. The CDR3 DNA sequence: TGTGCCAGCAGTTACTCAGAGGGTACCTACGAGCAGTACTTC.

V is TRBV4-1 and J is TRBJ1-1; 7 nucleotides match TRBD1. Trimming at V came to 4 bases and at J to 9 bases, leaving 5 bases not matched to a gene. The CDR3 is made up of 12 amino acids. Germline loops: CDR1 MGHRA, CDR2 YSYEKL. The CDR3 coding sequence is TGCGCCAGCAGCCTTCAGGGGGGCAAAGCTTTCTTT. Translation gives CASSLQGGKAFF.

This chain joins TRBV4-2 and TRBJ2-5, with 12 bases identical to TRBD2. J was trimmed by 2 bases and V by 1 base; bases with no gene match: 5. Germline V gene lookup returns CDR1 LGHNA and CDR2 YNFKEQ. This CDR3 region has 17 residues. The CDR3 bases are TGTGCCAGCAGCCAAGGACTAGCGGGAGTTCTGCAAGAGACCCAGTACTTC. Its protein is CASSQGLAGVLQETQYF.

The chain uses TRBV11-3 and TRBJ2-1; tentatively, D is TRBD2 (6 bases). The germline gives CDR1 SGHNT, CDR2 YENEEA. This CDR3 has 13 residues. V was cut by 5 bases and J by 8 bases, with 13 bases left in between. The CDR3 region has the DNA TGTGCCAGCAGCGGTCAGGGCGGGGATGAGCAGTTCTTC. It specifies CASSGQGGDEQFF.

This clone was recorded once. J is TRBJ2-1 and V is TRBV11-2; TRBD2 might be the D (6 bases). Germline V gives CDR1 SGHAT, CDR2 FQNNGV. V was shortened by 6 bases and J by 0 bases, with 12 bases between the two germline ends. This CDR3 contains 15 residues. CDR3 residues: CASRDGGSSYNEQFF. CDR3 in DNA: TGTGCCAGCAGGGACGGAGGGAGCTCCTACAATGAGCAGTTCTTC.

The chain carries TRBV4-1 and TRBJ1-2; 7 bases map to TRBD1. Germline assignment: CDR1 MGHRA and CDR2 YSYEKL. This CDR3 has 14 amino acids. The J segment lost 4 bases and the V segment lost 5 bases, leaving 7 bases of the junction unmatched. CDR3 region: CASSGLQGLYGYTF. CDR3 in DNA: TGCGCCAGCAGCGGATTACAGGGGCTCTATGGCTACACCTTC.

The J gene is TRBJ1-1, the V gene TRBV5-4; no reliable D call. The CDR3 totals 14 residues. V was cut by 0 bases and J by 1 base, with 7 bases left in between. Germline V gene sequence: CDR1 SGHNT, CDR2 YYREEE (reference sequence). CDR3 protein: CASSLGQRNTEAFF. The CDR3 region has the DNA TGTGCCAGCAGCTTGGGGCAGCGGAACACTGAAGCTTTCTTT.

Remarks on this clone: This same CDR3 is encoded by further DNA sequences in the sample. J is TRBJ2-7 and V is TRBV6-1; the match to TRBD2 covers 14 bases. The ends lost 6 bases at V and 5 bases at J; junction bases unmatched: 6. The germline V gene has CDR1 MNHNS and CDR2 SASEGT. This CDR3 spans 15 amino acids. For the CDR3, the DNA is TGTGCCAGCAGAAGACTAGCGGGAGGGCCCCACGAGCAGTACTTC. Translated: CASRRLAGGPHEQYF.